This T cell receptor (beta chain) was recovered during a study of Graves' ophthalmopathy and Graves' hyperthyroidism. Study-wide findings and caveats: Ophthalmopathy cases were distinguished from stable hyperthyroidism by a 13-signature model, reaching 85% to 90% sensitivity and 81.08% specificity.

The germline gives CDR1 LNHDA, CDR2 SQIVND (reference sequence). CDR3 length equals 13 residues. V was cut by 5 bases and J by 5 bases, with 10 bases left in between. The study excluded patients with other autoimmune diseases, uncontrolled infections, pregnancy or lactation. Establishment of the diagnosis relied upon clinical symptoms, serum thyroxine, TRAb, thyroid ultrasound and orbital computed tomography. For repertoire sequencing, the TCR beta CDR3 regions were amplified from RNA transcripts. After a first-round RT-PCR with HTBI primers, a second-round multiplex PCR was run. TCRdb reprocessed the multiplex PCR reads with MiXCR, giving one entry per CDR3 protein. The table shows 650,000 to 900,000 distinct CDR3 sequences, with roughly 41% occurring only once. Worth noting for this clonotype: Its specificity is unknown.

This receptor was obtained from an adult man with Graves' ophthalmopathy. The V gene is TRBV19, the J gene TRBJ1-5, with D unresolved. The sequenced sample was peripheral blood. The CDR3 bases are TGTGCCAGTAGTGAGAGGGTGGATCAGCCCCAGCATTTT. Protein sequence: CASSERVDQPQHF.